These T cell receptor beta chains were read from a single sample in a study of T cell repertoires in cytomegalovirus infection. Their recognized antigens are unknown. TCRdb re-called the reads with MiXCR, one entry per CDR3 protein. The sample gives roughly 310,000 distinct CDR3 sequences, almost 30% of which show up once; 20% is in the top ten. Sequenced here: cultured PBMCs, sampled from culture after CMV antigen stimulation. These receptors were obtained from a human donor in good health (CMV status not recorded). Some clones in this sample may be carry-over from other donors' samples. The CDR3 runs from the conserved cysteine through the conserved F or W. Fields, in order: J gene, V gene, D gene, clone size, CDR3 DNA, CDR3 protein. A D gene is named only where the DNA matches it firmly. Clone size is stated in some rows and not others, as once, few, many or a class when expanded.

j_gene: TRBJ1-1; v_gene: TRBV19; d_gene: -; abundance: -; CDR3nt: TGTGCCAGTAGTATCCCCCTCTCGGGCTGGACTGAAGCTTTCTTT; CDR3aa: CASSIPLSGWTEAFF
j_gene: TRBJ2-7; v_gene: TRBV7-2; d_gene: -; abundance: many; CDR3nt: TGTGCCAGCAGCTTAGAATACGAGCAGTACTTC; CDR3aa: CASSLEYEQYF
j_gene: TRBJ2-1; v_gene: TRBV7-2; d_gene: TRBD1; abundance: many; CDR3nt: TGTGCCAGCAGCTTAGCCGGGACAGGAACAATTAATGAGCAGTTCTTC; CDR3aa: CASSLAGTGTINEQFF
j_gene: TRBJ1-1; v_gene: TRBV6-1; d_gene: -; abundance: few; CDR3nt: TGTGCCAGCAGTACTGGGGACACTGAAGCTTTCTTT; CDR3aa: CASSTGDTEAFF
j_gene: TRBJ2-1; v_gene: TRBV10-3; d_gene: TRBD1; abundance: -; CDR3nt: TGTGCCGCGACAGGGGGCAGGGGTGAGCAGTTCTTC; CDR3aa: CAATGGRGEQFF
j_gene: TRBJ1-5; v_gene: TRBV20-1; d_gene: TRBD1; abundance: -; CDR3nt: TGCAGTGCTACCCACGGACAGGGTGGTCAGCCCCAGCATTTT; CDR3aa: CSATHGQGGQPQHF
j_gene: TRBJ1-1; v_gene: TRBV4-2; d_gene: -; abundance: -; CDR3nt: TGTGCCAGCAGCCAAGGCCCGAGTCAGTTTGGTGAAGCTTTCTTT; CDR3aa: CASSQGPSQFGEAFF
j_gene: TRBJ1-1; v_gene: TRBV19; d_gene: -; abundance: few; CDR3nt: TGTGCCAGTAGTATAACATGGGGGAACACTGAAGCTTTCTTT; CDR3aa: CASSITWGNTEAFF
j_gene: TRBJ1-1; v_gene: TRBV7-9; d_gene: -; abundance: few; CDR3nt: TGTGCCAGCAGCCTAAGTCTGGAGGACACTGAAGCTTTCTTT; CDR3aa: CASSLSLEDTEAFF
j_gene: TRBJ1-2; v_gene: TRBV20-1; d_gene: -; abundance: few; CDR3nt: TGCAGTGCTAGAGATGGCTATGGCTACACCTTC; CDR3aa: CSARDGYGYTF
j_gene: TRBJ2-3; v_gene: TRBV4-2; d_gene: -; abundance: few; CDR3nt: TGTGCCAGCAGCCAAGAATTGGGCGGGAGCACAGATACGCAGTATTTT; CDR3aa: CASSQELGGSTDTQYF
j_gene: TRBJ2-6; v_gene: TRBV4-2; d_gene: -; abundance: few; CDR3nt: TGTGCCAGCAGCCGACAACAGGTGGCCGGGGCCAACGTCCTGACTTTC; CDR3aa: CASSRQQVAGANVLTF
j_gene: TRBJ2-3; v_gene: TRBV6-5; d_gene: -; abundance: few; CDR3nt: TGTGCCAGCAGTTACCCTTGGGGGGCATACTCCACAGATACGCAGTATTTT; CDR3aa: CASSYPWGAYSTDTQYF